Listed below are T cell receptor beta chains from one sample, sequenced in a study of cytomegalovirus exposure and HLA in healthy donors. Method: immunoSEQ multiplex PCR; TCRdb's copy keeps in-frame clones and lacks some. The table shows about 43,000 clones, with roughly 60% occurring only once. The sample consisted of PBMCs. These receptor sequences come from a human donor in good health. CDR3s include the opening cysteine and the closing phenylalanine or tryptophan. D genes are given only for firm matches. Only part of the rows carry a size: once, few, many, or a class if the clone is expanded.

CDR3 DNA	CDR3 protein	V gene	D gene	clone size	J gene
TGTGCCAGCTCTTCCGGGACATACTACTCTGGAAACACCATATATTTT	CASSSGTYYSGNTIYF	TRBV9	NA	NA	TRBJ1-3
TGTGCCAGCAGCTTGGCCAAAAGGGCAGCGGGGGGAAACTACGAGCAGTACTTC	CASSLAKRAAGGNYEQYF	TRBV5-6	TRBD2	NA	TRBJ2-7
TGTGCCAGCAGCGCCCCGCTAGGGGCGGGAGGGGCCAACGTCCTGACTTTC	CASSAPLGAGGANVLTF	TRBV7-8	NA	NA	TRBJ2-6
TGTGCCTGGAACAGGGTTGATTCACCCCTCCACTTT	CAWNRVDSPLHF	TRBV30	NA	few	TRBJ1-6
TGTGCCTGGAGTGTCAGTGGGCTGGGAGGACTAGATACGCAGTATTTT	CAWSVSGLGGLDTQYF	TRBV30	NA	NA	TRBJ2-3
TGCGCCAGCAGCCGCGACAGGGAAAGAGAGGATGGCTACACCTTC	CASSRDREREDGYTF	TRBV4-1	TRBD1	NA	TRBJ1-2
TGTGCCAGCAGTTACTGGGGAGGTAGAGCTTTCTTT	CASSYWGGRAFF	TRBV6-5	NA	NA	TRBJ1-1
TGCGCCAGCAGCCTGAGGCACGTCGCAGAGTTCTCCTACGAGCAGTACTTC	CASSLRHVAEFSYEQYF	TRBV4-1	NA	NA	TRBJ2-7
TGTGCCAGCGATCTCGGTGGCGAGCAGTACTTC	CASDLGGEQYF	TRBV6-1	NA	NA	TRBJ2-7
TGTGCCAGTAGTATCAACAGGGGGCTTGATGGCTACACCTTC	CASSINRGLDGYTF	TRBV19	TRBD1	NA	TRBJ1-2
TGTGCCAGCAGCCTTGTCAAGGGGACAGGGGTGTCGGGCTACACCTTC	CASSLVKGTGVSGYTF	TRBV4-2	TRBD1	NA	TRBJ1-2
TGCAGCGTTGGCCTCAGCCCTTTGGGCCCGGGGGGCTATGGCTACACCTTC	CSVGLSPLGPGGYGYTF	TRBV29-1	NA	NA	TRBJ1-2
TGTGCCAGCAGCTTGGGACAGGGAAGCTCCTACAATGAGCAGTTCTTC	CASSLGQGSSYNEQFF	TRBV5-4	TRBD1	NA	TRBJ2-1
TGTGCCACCCGTTATGGGGTGACAGGGAATGGCTACACCTTC	CATRYGVTGNGYTF	TRBV28	TRBD1	few	TRBJ1-2
TGTGCCAGCAGCTCCCGGACAGCTAATTCACCCCTCCACTTT	CASSSRTANSPLHF	TRBV7-2	NA	NA	TRBJ1-6
TGCGCCAGCAGCTTTTTATCCTATGGCTACACCTTC	CASSFLSYGYTF	TRBV5-1	NA	once	TRBJ1-2
TGTGCCTGGAGCCGTTTAGGGGGCAATCAGCCCCAGCATTTT	CAWSRLGGNQPQHF	TRBV30	NA	few	TRBJ1-5
TGTGCCAGCTCACCACTGGATACGAAGGGGCCTCTCGAGCAGTACTTC	CASSPLDTKGPLEQYF	TRBV18	NA	NA	TRBJ2-7
TGTGCCAGCAGCTGGGGGAGGTCCTACGAGCAGTACTTC	CASSWGRSYEQYF	TRBV5-4	NA	NA	TRBJ2-7
TGTGCCAGCAGTCGGACAGGGGGACGCTCCTACGAGCAGTACTTC	CASSRTGGRSYEQYF	TRBV28	TRBD1	NA	TRBJ2-7
TGTGCCAGCAGAATTACCCAGGGGGACCCCCCCTACGAGCAGTACTTC	CASRITQGDPPYEQYF	TRBV5-4	TRBD1	NA	TRBJ2-7
TGTGCCAGCAGCGCCGGACAGCCGAACACTGAAGCTTTCTTT	CASSAGQPNTEAFF	TRBV9	NA	NA	TRBJ1-1
TGTGCCAGCAGCCATTACCCTATATCTGGAAACACCATATATTTT	CASSHYPISGNTIYF	TRBV6-1	NA	once	TRBJ1-3
TGCAGCGTTCATCTTCAGAATAATGAAAAACTGTTTTTT	CSVHLQNNEKLFF	TRBV29-1	NA	NA	TRBJ1-4
TGTGCCAGCAGTACCGGGACAGTCCAGCCCCAGCATTTT	CASSTGTVQPQHF	TRBV6-5	TRBD1	few	TRBJ1-5
TGTGCCTGGAGGGGGACTGCATATGGCTACACCTTC	CAWRGTAYGYTF	TRBV30	NA	NA	TRBJ1-2
TGTGCCAGCAGTCAGGGGCGGAACGAGCAGTACTTC	CASSQGRNEQYF	TRBV6-5	NA	NA	TRBJ2-7
TGTGCCTGGAGTGTAAGGACACCCTCGGGCAATCAGCCCCAGCATTTT	CAWSVRTPSGNQPQHF	TRBV30	NA	NA	TRBJ1-5
TGTGCCAGCAGCTTAACGGGGTCCAAGGCCTCTCGGGTCGAGCAGTACTTC	CASSLTGSKASRVEQYF	TRBV7-8	NA	once	TRBJ2-7
TGCGCCAGCAGCCAGGACAGGGGGTACATTTTAGGCTACACCTTC	CASSQDRGYILGYTF	TRBV4-1	TRBD1	NA	TRBJ1-2
TGCAGCGTCAGGACAGGGGCGAGCACTGAAGCTTTCTTT	CSVRTGASTEAFF	TRBV29-1	TRBD1	NA	TRBJ1-1
TGTGCCAGCAGCGGCAAGGTCGGGACTGAAGCTTTCTTT	CASSGKVGTEAFF	TRBV14	NA	NA	TRBJ1-1